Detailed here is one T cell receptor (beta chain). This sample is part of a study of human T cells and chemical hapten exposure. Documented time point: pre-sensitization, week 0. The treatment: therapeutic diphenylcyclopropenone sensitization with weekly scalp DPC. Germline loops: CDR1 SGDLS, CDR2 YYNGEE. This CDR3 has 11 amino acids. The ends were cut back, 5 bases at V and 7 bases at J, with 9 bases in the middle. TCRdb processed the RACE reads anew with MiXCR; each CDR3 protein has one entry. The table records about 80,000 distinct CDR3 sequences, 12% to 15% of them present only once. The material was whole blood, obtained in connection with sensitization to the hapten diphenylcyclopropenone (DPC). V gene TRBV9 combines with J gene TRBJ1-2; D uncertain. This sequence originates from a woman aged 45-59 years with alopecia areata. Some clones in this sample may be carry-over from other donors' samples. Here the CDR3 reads CASRSPSGYTF. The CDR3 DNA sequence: TGTGCCAGCAGGTCCCCCAGTGGCTACACCTTC.